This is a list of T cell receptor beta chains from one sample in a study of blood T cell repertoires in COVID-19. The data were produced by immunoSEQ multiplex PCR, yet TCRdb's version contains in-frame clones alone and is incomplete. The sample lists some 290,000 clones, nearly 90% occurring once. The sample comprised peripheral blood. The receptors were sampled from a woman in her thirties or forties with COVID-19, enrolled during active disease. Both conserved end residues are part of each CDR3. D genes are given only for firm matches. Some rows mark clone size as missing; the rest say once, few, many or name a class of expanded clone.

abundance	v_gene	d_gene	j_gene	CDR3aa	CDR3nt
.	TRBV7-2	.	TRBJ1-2	CASSLGLANYGYTF	TGTGCCAGCAGCTTAGGTTTAGCTAACTATGGCTACACCTTC
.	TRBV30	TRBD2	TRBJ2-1	CACGGSGRGNEQFF	TGTGCCTGTGGGGGTAGCGGGAGAGGCAATGAGCAGTTCTTC
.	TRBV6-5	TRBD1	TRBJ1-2	CASRRTGGPSSHTF	TGTGCCAGCAGGAGGACAGGGGGCCCTAGTAGCCACACCTTC
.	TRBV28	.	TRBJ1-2	CASSLGRGYGYTF	TGTGCCAGCAGTTTGGGCAGGGGCTATGGCTACACCTTC
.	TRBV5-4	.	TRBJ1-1	CASSHDRYSGTEAFF	TGTGCCAGCAGCCATGACAGGTATTCGGGCACTGAAGCTTTCTTT
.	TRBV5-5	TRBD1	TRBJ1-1	CASSRRTGDSEAFF	TGTGCCAGCAGCCGAAGGACAGGGGATAGTGAAGCTTTCTTT
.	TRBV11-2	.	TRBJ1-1	CASSAAGKNTEAFF	TGTGCCAGCAGCGCGGCAGGGAAGAACACTGAAGCTTTCTTT
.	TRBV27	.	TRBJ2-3	CASGPPADTQYF	TGTGCCAGCGGGCCCCCCGCAGATACGCAGTATTTT
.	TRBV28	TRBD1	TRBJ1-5	CASRLGTGGIQPQHF	TGTGCCAGCAGACTCGGGACAGGGGGGATTCAGCCCCAGCATTTT
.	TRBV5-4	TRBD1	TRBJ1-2	CASSFTGEAGYTF	TGTGCCAGCAGCTTTACAGGGGAGGCTGGCTACACCTTC
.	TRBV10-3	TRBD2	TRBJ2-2	CAIRGTSGPGELFF	TGTGCCATCAGGGGGACTAGCGGGCCCGGGGAGCTGTTTTTT
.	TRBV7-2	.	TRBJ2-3	CASSPRENPTDTQYF	TGTGCCAGCAGTCCGCGGGAAAACCCCACAGATACGCAGTATTTT
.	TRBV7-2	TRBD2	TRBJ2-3	CASSLAGGPPDTQYF	TGTGCCAGCAGCTTAGCGGGAGGGCCTCCAGATACGCAGTATTTT
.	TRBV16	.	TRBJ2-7	CASSPPYTGLSSYEQYF	TGTGCCAGCAGCCCCCCGTATACGGGACTGAGCTCCTACGAGCAGTACTTC
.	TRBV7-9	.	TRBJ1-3	CASSSPRGLGAKFGNTIYF	TGTGCCAGCAGCTCCCCCCGTGGGCTGGGCGCAAAGTTCGGAAACACCATATATTTT
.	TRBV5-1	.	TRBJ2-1	CASSRTGTMSYNEQFF	TGCGCCAGCAGCCGTACCGGGACAATGTCCTACAATGAGCAGTTCTTC
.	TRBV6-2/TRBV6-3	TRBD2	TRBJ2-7	CASSRLAGAPTYF	TGTGCCAGCAGTAGACTAGCGGGGGCCCCGACGTACTTC
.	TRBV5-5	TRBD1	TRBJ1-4	CASSPRTGSGEKLFF	TGTGCCAGCAGCCCCCGGACAGGGTCCGGAGAAAAACTGTTTTTT
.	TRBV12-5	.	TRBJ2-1	CASGSRRERVNEQFF	TGTGCTAGTGGGTCCCGGCGGGAACGGGTCAATGAGCAGTTCTTC
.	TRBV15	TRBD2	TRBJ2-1	CATSLLAGGLYNEQFF	TGTGCCACCAGCCTCCTAGCGGGAGGGCTTTACAATGAGCAGTTCTTC
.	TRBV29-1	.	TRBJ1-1	CSVVRDYVITEAFF	TGCAGCGTAGTCCGGGACTACGTTATCACTGAAGCTTTCTTT
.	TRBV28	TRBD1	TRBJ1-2	CASSLAVSQGASYTF	TGTGCCAGCAGCCTAGCCGTTTCTCAGGGGGCGAGCTACACCTTC
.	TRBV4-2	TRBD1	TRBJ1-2	CASSPSRDRPYGYTF	TGTGCCAGCAGCCCCTCCCGGGACAGACCTTATGGCTACACCTTC
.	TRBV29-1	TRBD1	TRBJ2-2	CSVDTGVTGELFF	TGCAGCGTTGATACAGGGGTCACCGGGGAGCTGTTTTTT
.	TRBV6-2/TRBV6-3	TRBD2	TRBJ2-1	CASSLAGVSYNEQFF	TGTGCCAGCAGTCTAGCGGGGGTATCCTACAATGAGCAGTTCTTC
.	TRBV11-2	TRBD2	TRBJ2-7	CASSSRLAGELSYEQYF	TGTGCCAGCAGCTCACGACTAGCGGGCGAACTCTCCTACGAGCAGTACTTC
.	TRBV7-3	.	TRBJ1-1	CASSLLPNTEAFF	TGTGCCAGCAGCTTACTCCCGAACACTGAAGCTTTCTTT
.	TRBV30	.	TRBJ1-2	CAWSVVVLAF	TGTGCCTGGAGTGTGGTGGTATTAGCCTTC
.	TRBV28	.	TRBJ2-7	CASSLYNHYEQYF	TGTGCCAGCAGTTTATACAATCATTACGAGCAGTACTTC
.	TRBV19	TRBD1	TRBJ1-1	CASSIATGANTEAFF	TGTGCCAGTAGTATCGCGACAGGGGCGAACACTGAAGCTTTCTTT
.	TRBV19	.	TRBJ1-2	CASRGSPRDYGYTF	TGTGCCAGTAGAGGGTCCCCGAGGGACTATGGCTACACCTTC
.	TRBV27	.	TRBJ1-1	CASSLLPGRDTEAFF	TGTGCCAGCAGTTTACTTCCCGGGAGGGACACTGAAGCTTTCTTT
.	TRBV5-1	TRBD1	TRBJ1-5	CASSLGQGVEQPQHF	TGCGCCAGCAGCTTGGGACAGGGGGTAGAGCAGCCCCAGCATTTT
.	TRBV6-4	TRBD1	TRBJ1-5	CASSAGTGGNQPQHF	TGTGCCAGCAGTGCCGGGACAGGGGGCAATCAGCCCCAGCATTTT
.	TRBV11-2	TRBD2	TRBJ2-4	CASSPGGGFQNIQYF	TGTGCCAGCAGCCCTGGCGGGGGGTTTCAAAACATTCAGTACTTC
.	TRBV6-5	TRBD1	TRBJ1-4	CASSYSTGMRKLFF	TGTGCCAGCAGTTACTCGACAGGGATGAGAAAACTGTTTTTT
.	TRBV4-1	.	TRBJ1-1	CASSQDAGRGGNTEAFF	TGCGCCAGCAGCCAAGACGCGGGTAGGGGAGGGAACACTGAAGCTTTCTTT
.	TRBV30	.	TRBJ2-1	CAWSKGGGNEQFF	TGTGCCTGGAGTAAGGGAGGCGGCAATGAGCAGTTCTTC
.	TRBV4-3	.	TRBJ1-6	CASSQEVRTNSPLHF	TGCGCCAGCAGCCAAGAAGTTAGGACAAATTCACCCCTCCACTTT
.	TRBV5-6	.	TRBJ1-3	CASSLGQAGNTIYF	TGTGCCAGCAGCTTGGGACAGGCTGGAAACACCATATATTTT
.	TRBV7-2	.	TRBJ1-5	CASSSVRQASNQPQHF	TGTGCCAGCAGCAGCGTCCGACAGGCGAGCAATCAGCCCCAGCATTTT
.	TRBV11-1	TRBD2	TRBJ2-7	CASSLQGGVSYEQYF	TGTGCCAGCAGCTTACAGGGAGGGGTCTCCTACGAGCAGTACTTC
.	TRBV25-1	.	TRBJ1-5	CASSEGEYSNQPQHF	TGTGCCAGCAGTGAAGGAGAATATAGCAATCAGCCCCAGCATTTT
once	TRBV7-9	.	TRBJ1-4	CASRGRATNEKLFF	TGTGCCAGCAGGGGGCGAGCAACTAATGAAAAACTGTTTTTT
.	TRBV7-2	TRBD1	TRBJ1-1	CASTRDRVTEAFF	TGTGCCAGCACCCGGGACAGGGTCACTGAAGCTTTCTTT
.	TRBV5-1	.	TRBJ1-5	CASSLVAESQPQHF	TGCGCCAGCAGCTTGGTTGCAGAATCTCAGCCCCAGCATTTT
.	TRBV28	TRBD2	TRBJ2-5	CASSLTSSGETQYF	TGTGCCAGCAGTTTGACTAGCTCAGGCGAGACCCAGTACTTC
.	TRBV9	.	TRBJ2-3	CASSVRGPTDTQYF	TGTGCCAGCAGCGTAAGAGGGCCCACAGATACGCAGTATTTT
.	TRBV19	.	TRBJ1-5	CASSIFVSGDQPQHF	TGTGCCAGTAGTATTTTCGTATCGGGGGATCAGCCCCAGCATTTT
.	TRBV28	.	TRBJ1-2	CASSLAGDGYGYTF	TGTGCCAGCAGTTTAGCAGGGGACGGCTATGGCTACACCTTC
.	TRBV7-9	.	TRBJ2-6	CASSSRESGANVLTF	TGTGCCAGCAGCTCCAGGGAATCTGGGGCCAACGTCCTGACTTTC
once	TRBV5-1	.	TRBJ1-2	CASSSARHLQYGYTF	TGCGCCAGCAGCTCCGCGCGACACCTCCAATATGGCTACACCTTC
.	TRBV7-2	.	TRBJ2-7	CASSAVRQVNEQYF	TGTGCCAGCAGCGCCGTTCGACAGGTAAACGAGCAGTACTTC
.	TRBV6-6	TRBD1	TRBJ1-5	CASRPGQGYQPQHF	TGTGCCAGCAGACCGGGACAGGGTTACCAGCCCCAGCATTTT
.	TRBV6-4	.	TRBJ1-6	CASSETGHNSPLHF	TGTGCCAGCAGTGAAACAGGGCATAATTCACCCCTCCACTTT
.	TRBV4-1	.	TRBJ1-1	CASTGTLKGTEAFF	TGCGCCAGCACCGGAACATTAAAGGGGACTGAAGCTTTCTTT
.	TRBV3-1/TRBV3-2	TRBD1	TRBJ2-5	CASSLAGTGGETQYF	TGTGCCAGCAGCTTAGCCGGGACAGGGGGAGAGACCCAGTACTTC